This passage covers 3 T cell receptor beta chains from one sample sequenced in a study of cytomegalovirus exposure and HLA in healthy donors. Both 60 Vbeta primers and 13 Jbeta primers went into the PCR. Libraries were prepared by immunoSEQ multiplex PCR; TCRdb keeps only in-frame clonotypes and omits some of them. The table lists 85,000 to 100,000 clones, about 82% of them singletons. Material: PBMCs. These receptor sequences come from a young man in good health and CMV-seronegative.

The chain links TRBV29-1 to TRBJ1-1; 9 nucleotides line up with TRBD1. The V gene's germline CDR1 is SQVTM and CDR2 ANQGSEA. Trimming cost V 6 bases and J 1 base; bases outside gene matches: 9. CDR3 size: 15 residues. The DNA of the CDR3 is TGCAGCGTCACCGGGACAGGGAGCCAGAACACTGAAGCTTTCTTT. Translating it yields CSVTGTGSQNTEAFF. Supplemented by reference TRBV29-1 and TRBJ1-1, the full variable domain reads SAVISQKPSRDICQRGTSLTIQCQVDSQVTMMFWYRQQPGQSLTLIATANQGSEATYESGFVIDKFPISRPNLTFSTLTVSNMSPEDSSIYLCSVTGTGSQNTEAFFGQGTRLTVV.

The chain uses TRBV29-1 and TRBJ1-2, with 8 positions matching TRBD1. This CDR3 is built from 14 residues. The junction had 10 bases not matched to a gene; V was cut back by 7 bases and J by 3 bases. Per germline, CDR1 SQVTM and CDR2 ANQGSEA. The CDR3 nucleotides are TGCAGCGCGGGCGACAGGGGAAAAGACTATGGCTACACCTTC. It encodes CSAGDRGKDYGYTF. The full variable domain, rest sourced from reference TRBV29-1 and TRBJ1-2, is SAVISQKPSRDICQRGTSLTIQCQVDSQVTMMFWYRQQPGQSLTLIATANQGSEATYESGFVIDKFPISRPNLTFSTLTVSNMSPEDSSIYLCSAGDRGKDYGYTFGSGTRLTVV.

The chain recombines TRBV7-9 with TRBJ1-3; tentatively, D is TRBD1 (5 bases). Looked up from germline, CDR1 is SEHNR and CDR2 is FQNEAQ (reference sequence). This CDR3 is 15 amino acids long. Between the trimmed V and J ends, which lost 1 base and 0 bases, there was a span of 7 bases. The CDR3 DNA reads TGTGCCAGCAGCTTAGGGGGCAGCTCTGGAAACACCATATATTTT. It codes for CASSLGGSSGNTIYF.